This paragraph covers one T cell receptor (beta chain) sequence. This entry is derived from a study of OX40 agonist ivuxolimab in advanced cancers. Clones were sequenced by immunoSEQ multiplex PCR, and TCRdb holds only the in-frame ones, with some missing. The table lists around 48,000 clones, approximately 80% of them singletons. V was cut by 8 bases and J by 1 base, with 6 bases left in between. CDR1 and CDR2 from the germline V gene are DFQATT and SNEGSKA (reference sequence). This CDR3 contains 11 residues. This rearrangement joins TRBV20-1 to TRBJ2-1, with D hard to call. Sequencing used CD4+ or CD8+ T cells sorted from blood, obtained in a trial of the OX40 agonist ivuxolimab. This TCR came from an adult with an advanced solid tumor such as melanoma, head and neck, liver or kidney cancer. CDR3 region: CSTGSYNEQFF. The CDR3 coding sequence is TGCAGTACTGGGTCCTACAATGAGCAGTTCTTC.